What follows are 18 T cell receptor beta chains derived from one specimen sequenced in a study of shared T cell receptors in the human thymus. Libraries were prepared by immunoSEQ multiplex PCR; TCRdb keeps only in-frame clonotypes and omits some of them. Counted here are 700,000 or so clones, 80% to 90% occurring once; the ten biggest clones make up under 0.012%. These data were likewise used in another study, on human thymus T cells.

The sequenced sample was thymocytes. The receptors here all came from a girl less than two years old with a congenital heart defect.

The chain employs TRBV5-4 and TRBJ1-2; D ambiguous. V lost 4 bases and J 4 bases, leaving 17 bases between the germline ends. Germline-derived CDR1 and CDR2 are SGHNT and YYREEE (reference sequence). The CDR3 totals 15 residues. The CDR3 reads CASSPRQEQPYGYTF. CDR3 nucleotide sequence: TGTGCCAGCAGCCCGCGCCAGGAACAGCCCTATGGCTACACCTTC.

This chain joins TRBV11-2 and TRBJ2-3; maybe TRBD1 (6 bases). The CDR3 totals 13 residues. Per germline, CDR1 SGHAT and CDR2 FQNNGV. V was pared by 6 bases and J by 6 bases, with 13 bases between. The CDR3 spells CASREHRADTQYF. The CDR3 bases are TGTGCCAGCAGGGAGCACAGGGCCGATACGCAGTATTTT.

In DNA, the CDR3 is TGCGCCAGCAGCTTGCGACAATTAAGGACAGCCTTGAGTAGCACCGGGGAGCTGTTTTTT. This gives the protein CASSLRQLRTALSSTGELFF. J is TRBJ2-2 and V is TRBV5-1, with TRBD1 as a possible D gene (6 bases). CDR1 SGHRS and CDR2 YFSETQ come from the germline V gene. CDR3 length: 20 amino acids. V gave up 1 base and J gave up 4 bases, with 26 bases separating them. The full variable domain, with the rest looked up from reference TRBV5-1 and TRBJ2-2, is KAGVTQTPRYLIKTRGQQVTLSCSPISGHRSVSWYQQTPGQGLQFLFEYFSETQRNKGNFPGRFSGRQFSNSRSEMNVSTLELGDSALYLCASSLRQLRTALSSTGELFFGEGSRLTVL.

J is TRBJ2-7 and V is TRBV7-2, with D tentatively TRBD1 (5 bases). CDR1 and CDR2 (germline): SGHTA, FQGNSA. The CDR3 sequence is 15 residues long. Trimming removed 2 bases from V and 2 bases from J, with 13 bases in between. Here the CDR3 reads CASSLPGMGTYEQYF. The CDR3 DNA sequence: TGTGCCAGCAGCTTACCAGGGATGGGGACCTACGAGCAGTACTTC.

The rearrangement uses TRBV30 and TRBJ1-5, with no clear D. Germline-derived CDR1 and CDR2 are GTSNPN and SVGIG (reference sequence). The CDR3 has 13 residues. Trimming left V 0 bases short and J 4 bases short, with 7 bases between. In DNA, the CDR3 is TGTGCCTGGAGTGTAGAGGAAAATCAGCCCCAGCATTTT. It is translated as CAWSVEENQPQHF.

V gene TRBV30 combines with J gene TRBJ1-5; D might be TRBD1 (5 bases). CDR3 length: 17 amino acids. Germline-derived CDR1 and CDR2 are GTSNPN and SVGIG (reference sequence). Trimming took off 0 bases at V and 2 bases at J, with 17 bases between the two ends. CDR3 loop: CAWSVRPTGDRNQPQHF. Written as DNA, the CDR3 is TGTGCCTGGAGTGTACGGCCCACGGGGGATCGCAATCAGCCCCAGCATTTT.

The rearrangement uses TRBV7-9 and TRBJ2-1; 9 bases fit TRBD2. The length of the CDR3 is 14 residues. Germline CDR1 and CDR2: SEHNR and FQNEAQ (reference sequence). V dropped 5 bases and J dropped 7; count of bases not matched to a gene: 6. In DNA, the CDR3 is TGTGCCAGCAGCCGGCGGGGGGGCCCAAATGAGCAGTTCTTC. Encoded protein: CASSRRGGPNEQFF.

The chain joins TRBV9 to TRBJ2-2; 7 bases are a match to TRBD1. Germline V gives CDR1 SGDLS, CDR2 YYNGEE. J was trimmed by 7 bases and V by 3 bases; bases with no gene match: 15. The CDR3 covers 17 residues. The CDR3 nucleotides are TGTGCCAGCAGCGAGCTGACGGGACAGCCCCAGGTCGGGGAGCTGTTTTTT. Translating gives CASSELTGQPQVGELFF.

This sequence joins TRBV7-6 and TRBJ2-5, with 8 nucleotides matching TRBD2. From germline, CDR1 is SGHVS and CDR2 FNYEAQ. The CDR3 length is 15 residues. V lost 6 bases and J lost 6; bases outside the gene matches: 12. Written as DNA, the CDR3 is TGTGCCAGCAGTTGCAAGCGGGGGTTCGAAAAGACCCAGTACTTC. Its protein product is CASSCKRGFEKTQYF.

The chain uses TRBV6-1 and TRBJ2-2; 8 bases match TRBD1. Losses at the gene ends were 8 bases for V and 5 bases for J; bases not matched to a gene: 7. The CDR3 loop spans 14 amino acids. The germline CDR1 and CDR2 sequences are MNHNS and SASEGT. The CDR3 DNA reads TGTGCCAGCCGGACAGGGTTGGGAACCGGGGAGCTGTTTTTT. This sequence encodes CASRTGLGTGELFF.

The chain links TRBV29-1 to TRBJ1-1, with D perhaps matching TRBD1 (5 bases). The CDR3 runs 17 residues. V gave up 6 bases and J gave up 0 bases, with 23 bases separating them. Per germline, CDR1 SQVTM and CDR2 ANQGSEA. CDR3 nucleotides: TGCAGCGTCCCCGCCCTGGGGGGAGAGCTCATGAACACTGAAGCTTTCTTT. Translation gives CSVPALGGELMNTEAFF.

The V call is TRBV7-2, the J call TRBJ2-3; 13 bases are shared with TRBD2. The trim removed 4 bases at V and 6 bases at J, leaving 13 bases unmatched. Germline V gene sequence: CDR1 SGHTA, CDR2 FQGNSA. This CDR3 region has 18 residues. CDR3 sequence: CASSSVGTSGATRDTQYF. In DNA form, the CDR3 reads TGTGCCAGCAGCTCCGTCGGGACTAGCGGGGCTACCAGGGATACGCAGTATTTT.

This chain joins TRBV4-1 and TRBJ2-7; maybe TRBD2 (5 bases). The ends were cut back, 0 bases at V and 3 bases at J, with 12 bases in the middle. Germline lookup yields CDR1 MGHRA and CDR2 YSYEKL. CDR3 length equals 15 residues. In nucleotides, the CDR3 is TGCGCCAGCAGCCAAGAGGCAGCGGTCAACTACGAGCAGTACTTC. It translates to CASSQEAAVNYEQYF.

This chain links TRBV4-2 with TRBJ2-7; tentative D call: TRBD1 (5 bases). Germline-derived CDR1 and CDR2 are LGHNA and YNFKEQ. This CDR3 comprises 16 residues. The V end lost 3 bases, the J end lost 3 bases, and 18 bases lay between the germline ends. The CDR3 nucleotides read TGTGCCAGCAGCCACGAACGTACGACAGTAAACTACGAGCAGTACTTC. Encoded protein: CASSHERTTVNYEQYF.

The CDR3 loop is CASSQDTRGSYNSPLHF. The CDR3 DNA follows: TGCGCCAGCAGCCAAGATACCAGGGGCTCCTATAATTCACCCCTCCACTTT. This chain connects TRBV4-3 to TRBJ1-6; the D gene is possibly TRBD1 (6 bases). The CDR3 contains 17 residues. V lost 0 bases and J lost 0, with 9 bases in between. Germline V CDR1 and CDR2: LGHNA, YSLEER.

This clone turned up a few times. The chain couples TRBV14 to TRBJ1-1; D is unclear. This CDR3 contains 17 residues. V shed 4 bases and J shed 1 base, with 19 bases lying between them. Germline assignment: CDR1 SGHDN and CDR2 FVKESK. The CDR3 spells CASSPRRPPGPNTEAFF. The DNA for the CDR3 is TGTGCCAGCAGCCCGCGGAGACCCCCCGGCCCGAACACTGAAGCTTTCTTT.

This clone came up a few times. The chain joins TRBV5-1 to TRBJ1-5, with 7 nucleotides matching TRBD1. The germline V gene has CDR1 SGHRS and CDR2 YFSETQ. This CDR3 spans 13 amino acids. The V segment lost 4 bases and the J segment 9 bases; nucleotides outside the gene matches: 7. The CDR3 DNA is TGCGCCAGCAGCGTACAGGGGTTTGGGCCCCAGCATTTT. This encodes CASSVQGFGPQHF. The full variable domain, completed using reference TRBV5-1 and TRBJ1-5, is KAGVTQTPRYLIKTRGQQVTLSCSPISGHRSVSWYQQTPGQGLQFLFEYFSETQRNKGNFPGRFSGRQFSNSRSEMNVSTLELGDSALYLCASSVQGFGPQHFGDGTRLSIL.

Here the CDR3 reads CATSRERDRCTDTQYF. CDR3 nucleotide sequence: TGTGCCACCAGCAGAGAACGGGACAGGTGCACAGATACGCAGTATTTT. The gene calls are TRBV15 and TRBJ2-3; 8 positions agree with TRBD1. The germline gives CDR1 LNHNV, CDR2 YYDKDF (reference sequence). The length of the CDR3 is 16 residues. The V and J ends lost 0 bases and 1 base, in that order; junction bases with no gene match: 3. The full variable domain, in which reference TRBV15 and TRBJ2-3 provide the parts outside the CDR3, is DAMVIQNPRYQVTQFGKPVTLSCSQTLNHNVMYWYQQKSSQAPKLLFHYYDKDFNNEADTPDNFQSRRPNTSFCFLDIRSPGLGDTAMYLCATSRERDRCTDTQYFGPGTRLTVL.